The clone carrying this T cell receptor beta chain showed up just once. The antigen remains undetermined. The sample is drawn from a study of cytomegalovirus exposure and HLA in healthy donors. Study results and caveats: A cluster of highly shared sequence variants was likely a sequencing artifact.

The PCR made use of 60 Vbeta and 13 Jbeta primers. Clones were read by immunoSEQ multiplex PCR, and TCRdb kept only the in-frame ones, dropping some. The table has approximately 100,000 clones, 85% seen once. V was shortened by 2 bases and J by 3 bases, with 21 bases between the two germline ends. The germline gives CDR1 SGHAT, CDR2 FQNNGV. The CDR3 consists of 18 residues. Sequencing input: PBMCs. This receptor was obtained from a man aged 25-45 years in good health and CMV-seronegative. The rearrangement links TRBV11-2 to TRBJ2-3; D call uncertain. DNA of the CDR3: TGTGCCAGCAGCTTACATATGAGCCCGACTTTCGAAACAGATACGCAGTATTTT. It translates to CASSLHMSPTFETDTQYF.